This T cell receptor (beta chain) originates from a study of tumor-infiltrating lymphocytes in localized non-small cell lung cancer. The repertoire was sequenced with immunoSEQ multiplex PCR; TCRdb's copy has only in-frame clones and lacks some. The table shows around 25,000 clones, with just under 75% occurring only once. In its sample, this clone was seen once. Germline V gene data show CDR1 as LNHNV and CDR2 as YYDKDF (reference sequence). The CDR3 is 17 amino acids. With 0 bases removed from V and 6 bases from J, the gap between germline ends came to 20 bases. The receptor was derived from a human donor with non-small cell lung cancer. Material: lung tumor tissue. The chain joins TRBV15 to TRBJ1-2; D call uncertain. The CDR3 protein is CATSRDLDQPTLDGYTF. The CDR3 nucleotides are TGTGCCACCAGCAGAGATTTGGATCAACCCACCCTCGATGGCTACACCTTC.